This TCR beta chain emerged from a study of blood T cell repertoires in COVID-19. This CDR3 has 18 amino acids. CDR1 LGHNA and CDR2 YSLEER come from the germline V gene. After removal of 4 bases from V and 1 base from J, the junction contained 11 bases not matched to a gene. Only in-frame clones appear in the TCRdb table, and some are missing; sequencing was by immunoSEQ multiplex PCR. This sample has about 100,000 clones, with under 90% found just once. The sample was peripheral blood. The TCR sequence derives from a human donor in a cohort sampled during active COVID-19. This rearrangement joins TRBV4-3 to TRBJ1-2; 11 nucleotides line up with TRBD1. CDR3 loop: CASSRLGTGGESNYGYTF. CDR3 DNA: TGCGCCAGCAGCCGGCTAGGGACAGGGGGGGAGAGTAACTATGGCTACACCTTC.